The rows below give T cell receptor beta chains drawn from one sample of a study of blood T cell repertoires in COVID-19. Clones were sequenced by immunoSEQ multiplex PCR, and TCRdb holds only the in-frame ones, with some missing. The profile shows around 42,000 clones, 88% of them singletons. Source material: peripheral blood. Receptor source: a human donor in a cohort sampled during active COVID-19. The conserved cysteine and the conserved F or W are not part of the CDR3 here. The size field is filled for only some rows; it gives once, few, many or a size class.

CDR3 protein: ASSLGGGAYSPLH; V gene: TRBV7-2; J gene: TRBJ1-6; clone size: NA; CDR3 length: 13
CDR3 protein: ASSASSGYSNQPQH; V gene: TRBV25-1; J gene: TRBJ1-5; clone size: NA; CDR3 length: 14
CDR3 protein: ATSDPGLAGGKQY; V gene: TRBV24-1; J gene: TRBJ2-7; clone size: NA; CDR3 length: 13
CDR3 protein: ASKGGRDSTPGEQY; V gene: TRBV5-1; J gene: TRBJ2-7; clone size: NA; CDR3 length: 14
CDR3 protein: ASSLVGGRARGETQY; V gene: TRBV11-3; J gene: TRBJ2-5; clone size: NA; CDR3 length: 15
CDR3 protein: ASSLSSTKPTQETQY; V gene: TRBV5-1; J gene: TRBJ2-5; clone size: NA; CDR3 length: 15
CDR3 protein: ASSVQGIGTEAF; V gene: TRBV5-1; J gene: TRBJ1-1; clone size: NA; CDR3 length: 12
CDR3 protein: ATSREYRGPTNYGYT; V gene: TRBV15; J gene: TRBJ1-2; clone size: once; CDR3 length: 15
CDR3 protein: ASSLRGTYEQY; V gene: TRBV27; J gene: TRBJ2-7; clone size: few; CDR3 length: 11
CDR3 protein: ASSKVIRLGTRDSYEQY; V gene: TRBV21-1; J gene: TRBJ2-7; clone size: NA; CDR3 length: 17
CDR3 protein: ASSLGGLEGDTQY; V gene: TRBV11-3; J gene: TRBJ2-3; clone size: NA; CDR3 length: 13
CDR3 protein: ASSLRWRGSAQF; V gene: TRBV7-2; J gene: TRBJ2-1; clone size: NA; CDR3 length: 12
CDR3 protein: ASSTTRSGWNTGELF; V gene: TRBV5-6; J gene: TRBJ2-2; clone size: NA; CDR3 length: 15
CDR3 protein: ASRTGGGYEQY; V gene: TRBV12-3/TRBV12-4; J gene: TRBJ2-7; clone size: NA; CDR3 length: 11
CDR3 protein: ASSPKRTTDTQY; V gene: TRBV7-2; J gene: TRBJ2-3; clone size: once; CDR3 length: 12
CDR3 protein: ASSADRGAQPQH; V gene: TRBV7-9; J gene: TRBJ1-5; clone size: NA; CDR3 length: 12
CDR3 protein: ASSQVLAGAEYNEQF; V gene: TRBV4-1; J gene: TRBJ2-1; clone size: NA; CDR3 length: 15
CDR3 protein: ATLEPGRVYGYT; V gene: TRBV28; J gene: TRBJ1-2; clone size: NA; CDR3 length: 12
CDR3 protein: ASSLGSGRGYEQF; V gene: TRBV11-2; J gene: TRBJ2-1; clone size: NA; CDR3 length: 13
CDR3 protein: ASSLGGGSPLH; V gene: TRBV12-3/TRBV12-4; J gene: TRBJ1-6; clone size: NA; CDR3 length: 11
CDR3 protein: ATSAKDRLGNQPQH; V gene: TRBV24-1; J gene: TRBJ1-5; clone size: NA; CDR3 length: 14
CDR3 protein: ASSLWTGDTGELF; V gene: TRBV5-8; J gene: TRBJ2-2; clone size: once; CDR3 length: 13